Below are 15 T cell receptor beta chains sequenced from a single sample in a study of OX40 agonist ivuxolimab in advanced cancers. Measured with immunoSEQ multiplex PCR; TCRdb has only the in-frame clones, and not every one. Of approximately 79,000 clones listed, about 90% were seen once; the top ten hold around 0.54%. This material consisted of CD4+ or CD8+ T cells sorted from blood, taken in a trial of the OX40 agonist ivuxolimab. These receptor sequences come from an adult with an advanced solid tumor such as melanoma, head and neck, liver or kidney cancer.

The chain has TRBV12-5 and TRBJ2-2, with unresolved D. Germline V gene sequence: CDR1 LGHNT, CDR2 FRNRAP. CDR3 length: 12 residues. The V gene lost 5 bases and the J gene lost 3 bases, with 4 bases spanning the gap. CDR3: CASGPYTGELFF. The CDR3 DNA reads TGTGCTAGTGGTCCTTACACCGGGGAGCTGTTTTTT.

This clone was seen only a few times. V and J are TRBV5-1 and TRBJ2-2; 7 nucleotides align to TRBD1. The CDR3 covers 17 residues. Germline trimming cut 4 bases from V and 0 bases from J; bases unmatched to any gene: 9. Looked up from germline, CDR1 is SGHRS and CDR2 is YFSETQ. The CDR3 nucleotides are TGCGCCAGCAGCCTAGGGTTGCAGGGGGCGAACACCGGGGAGCTGTTTTTT. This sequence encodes CASSLGLQGANTGELFF.

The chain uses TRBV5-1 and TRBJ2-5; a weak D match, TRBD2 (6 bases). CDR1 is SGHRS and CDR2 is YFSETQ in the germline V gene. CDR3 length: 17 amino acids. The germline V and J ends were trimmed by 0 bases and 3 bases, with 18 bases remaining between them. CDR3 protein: CASSLGLAVSKKETQYF. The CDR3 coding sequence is TGCGCCAGCAGCTTGGGGTTAGCGGTATCAAAAAAAGAGACCCAGTACTTC.

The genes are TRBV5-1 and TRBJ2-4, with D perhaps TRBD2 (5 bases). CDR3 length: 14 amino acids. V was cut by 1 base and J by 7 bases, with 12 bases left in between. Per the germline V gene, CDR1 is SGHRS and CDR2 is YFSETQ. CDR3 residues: CASSLPGSENIQYF. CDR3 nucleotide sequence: TGCGCCAGCAGCTTGCCGGGGTCGGAGAACATTCAGTACTTC. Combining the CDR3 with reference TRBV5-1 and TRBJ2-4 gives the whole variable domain KAGVTQTPRYLIKTRGQQVTLSCSPISGHRSVSWYQQTPGQGLQFLFEYFSETQRNKGNFPGRFSGRQFSNSRSEMNVSTLELGDSALYLCASSLPGSENIQYFGAGTRLSVL.

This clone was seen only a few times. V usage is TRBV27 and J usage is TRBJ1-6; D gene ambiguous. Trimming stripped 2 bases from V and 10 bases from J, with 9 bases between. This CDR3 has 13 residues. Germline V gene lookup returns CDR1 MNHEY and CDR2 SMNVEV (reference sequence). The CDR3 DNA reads TGTGCCAGCAGTTTAGGACGGACCTCACCCCTCCACTTT. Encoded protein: CASSLGRTSPLHF.

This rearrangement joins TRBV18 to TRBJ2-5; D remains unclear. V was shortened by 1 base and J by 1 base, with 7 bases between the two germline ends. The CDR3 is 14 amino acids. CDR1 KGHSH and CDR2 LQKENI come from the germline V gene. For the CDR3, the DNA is TGTGCCAGCTCACCACAAGCGTCCCAAGAGACCCAGTACTTC. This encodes CASSPQASQETQYF.

The CDR3 DNA reads as TGTGCCAGTAGTCCCCGGACAGCCTCTTATGGCTACACCTTC. It is translated as CASSPRTASYGYTF. The chain links TRBV19 to TRBJ1-2; D may be TRBD1 (6 bases). Per germline, CDR1 LNHDA and CDR2 SQIVND (reference sequence). This CDR3 spans 14 amino acids. The ends were cut back, 5 bases at V and 5 bases at J, with 15 bases in the middle.

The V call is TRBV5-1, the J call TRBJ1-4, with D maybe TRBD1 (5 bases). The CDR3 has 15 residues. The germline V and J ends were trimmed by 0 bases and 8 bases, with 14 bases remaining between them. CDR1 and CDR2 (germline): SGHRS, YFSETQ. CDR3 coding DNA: TGCGCCAGCAGCTTGGATGTGGGGGTCTGGGAAAAACTGTTTTTT. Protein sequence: CASSLDVGVWEKLFF.

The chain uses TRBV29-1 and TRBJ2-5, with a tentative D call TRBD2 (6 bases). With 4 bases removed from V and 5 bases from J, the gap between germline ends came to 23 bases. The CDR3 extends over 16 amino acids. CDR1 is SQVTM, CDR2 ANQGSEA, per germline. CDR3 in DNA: TGCAGCGTTGGTTTTTCCGGGACTCCCGGTTTCGAGACCCAGTACTTC. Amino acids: CSVGFSGTPGFETQYF.

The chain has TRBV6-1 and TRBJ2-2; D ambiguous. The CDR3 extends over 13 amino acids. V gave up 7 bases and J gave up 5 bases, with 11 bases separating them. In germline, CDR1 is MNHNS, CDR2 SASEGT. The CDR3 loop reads CASKGMGTGELFF. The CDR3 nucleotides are TGTGCCAGCAAAGGGATGGGAACCGGGGAGCTGTTTTTT.

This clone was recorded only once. CDR3 amino acids: CASILACACYEQYF. CDR3 in DNA: TGTGCCAGCATACTCGCGTGTGCGTGCTACGAGCAGTACTTC. The V gene is TRBV27, the J gene TRBJ2-5; D ambiguous. The J call may be incorrect, as the DNA end agrees better with TRBJ2-7. The CDR3 extends over 14 amino acids. CDR1 MNHEY and CDR2 SMNVEV come from the germline V gene (reference sequence).

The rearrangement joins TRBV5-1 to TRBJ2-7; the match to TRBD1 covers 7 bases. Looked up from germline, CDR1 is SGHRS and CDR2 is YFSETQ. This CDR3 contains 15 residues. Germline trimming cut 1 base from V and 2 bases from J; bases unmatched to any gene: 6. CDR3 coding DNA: TGCGCCAGCAGCTTGATGCAGGGGACAGCCTACGAGCAGTACTTC. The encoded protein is CASSLMQGTAYEQYF.

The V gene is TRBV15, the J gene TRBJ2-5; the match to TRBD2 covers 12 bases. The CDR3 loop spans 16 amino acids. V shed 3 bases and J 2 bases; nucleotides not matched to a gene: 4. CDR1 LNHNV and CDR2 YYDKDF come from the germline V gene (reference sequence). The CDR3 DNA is TGTGCCACCAGCAGGCTGACTAGCGGGGGACAAGAGACCCAGTACTTC. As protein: CATSRLTSGGQETQYF. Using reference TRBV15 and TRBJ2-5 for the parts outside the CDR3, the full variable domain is DAMVIQNPRYQVTQFGKPVTLSCSQTLNHNVMYWYQQKSSQAPKLLFHYYDKDFNNEADTPDNFQSRRPNTSFCFLDIRSPGLGDTAMYLCATSRLTSGGQETQYFGPGTRLLVL.

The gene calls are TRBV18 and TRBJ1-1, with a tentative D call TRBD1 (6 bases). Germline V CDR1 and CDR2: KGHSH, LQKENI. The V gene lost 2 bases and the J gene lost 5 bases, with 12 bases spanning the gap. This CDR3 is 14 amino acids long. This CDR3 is CASSPGSRGTEAFF. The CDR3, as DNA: TGTGCCAGCTCACCAGGGAGCAGGGGAACTGAAGCTTTCTTT.

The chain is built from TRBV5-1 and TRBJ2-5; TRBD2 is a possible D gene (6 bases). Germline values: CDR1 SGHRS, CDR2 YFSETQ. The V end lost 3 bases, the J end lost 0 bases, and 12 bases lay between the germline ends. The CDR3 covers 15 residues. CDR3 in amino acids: CASSWSGSNQETQYF. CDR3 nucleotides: TGCGCCAGCAGCTGGTCCGGGAGCAACCAAGAGACCCAGTACTTC.